The following is a T cell receptor (beta chain) sequence with its context. The antigen remains unidentified. This specimen belongs to a study of OX40 agonist ivuxolimab in advanced cancers. At the level of the study: Those treated in dose escalation had hepatocellular carcinoma, melanoma, renal cell cancer or head and neck cancer. Antecedent anti-PD-1, anti-PD-L1 or anti-CTLA-4 therapy was permissible, with roughly 36% having received some. In three patients, partial responses were observed, one with hepatocellular carcinoma and two with cutaneous melanoma. Findings of the study overall: Clonal expansion among partial responders at 0.1-3.0 mg/kg ranked near the lowest.

The V end lost 1 base, the J end lost 2 bases, and 21 bases lay between the germline ends. There are 19 residues in the CDR3. Germline V gene sequence: CDR1 SGHTA, CDR2 FQGNSA. Libraries were prepared by immunoSEQ multiplex PCR; TCRdb keeps only in-frame clonotypes and omits some of them. In the table there are around 97,000 clones, roughly nine tenths of which are singletons. The V gene is TRBV7-2, the J gene TRBJ2-4; D is possibly TRBD1 or TRBD2 (5 bases each). The receptor comes from an adult with an advanced solid tumor such as melanoma, head and neck, liver or kidney cancer. This specimen was CD4+ or CD8+ T cells sorted from blood, taken in a trial of the OX40 agonist ivuxolimab. The CDR3 loop is CASSLGSIEGPISKNIQYF. Here the CDR3 DNA reads TGTGCCAGCAGCTTAGGGAGCATCGAGGGGCCTATTTCCAAAAACATTCAGTACTTC.